This TCR beta chain was recorded in a study of identical twins. Each CDR3 protein gets one entry after TCRdb re-called the 5' RACE reads with MiXCR. Among approximately 500,000 distinct CDR3 sequences listed, 20% to 30% were seen once. Findings and caveats of the study: Some out-of-frame alpha sequences were shared by twins, and these showed excess low generation probability. Possibly, invariant MAIT and iNKT cells partly confounded zero-insertion analyses.

This clonotype came up a few times. Its antigen is unknown. The germline V and J ends were trimmed by 8 bases and 5 bases, with 24 bases remaining between them. The CDR3 is made up of 16 amino acids. This sample also belongs to another study, concerning T cells expressing NK-cell markers.

This receptor was identified in a woman between 18 and 30 years old in good health. The rearrangement joins TRBV12-3 or TRBV12-4 to TRBJ2-5, with D perhaps being TRBD1 or TRBD2 (5 bases each). Material for sequencing was CD4+ T cells sorted from blood. In nucleotides, the CDR3 is TGTGCCAGCGGGATGAGCCTCCGGGGCGGCGTGGAGACCCAGTACTTC. Translation: CASGMSLRGGVETQYF.